The sample holds a few counts of the clone carrying this T cell receptor (beta chain). Its antigen is still unknown. Assembly of TCR beta libraries relied on iRepertoire HTBI primers together with Arm-PCR of CDR3 regions. TCRdb passed the multiplex PCR reads through MiXCR, listing each CDR3 protein once. The data contain about 660,000 distinct CDR3 sequences, 25% to 35% of them singletons. This sample's time point: persistent/refractory GD, antithyroid drugs over 5 years with positive TRAb. PBMC RNA was the source of the TCR library. Between the trimmed V and J ends, which lost 6 bases and 6 bases, there was a span of 18 bases. Germline values: CDR1 DFQATT, CDR2 SNEGSKA (reference sequence). This CDR3 is 14 amino acids long. The record originates from a study of regulatory T cells in long-lasting Graves disease. Study-level background: Patients met the persistent Graves' disease definition after over 5 years of antithyroid drugs with positive TSH receptor antibodies. Broader study findings: TCR diversity was lower in persistent Graves' patients (versus newly diagnosed ones).

This specimen consisted of peripheral blood mononuclear cells (PBMCs), obtained when the disease was refractory, from a patient treated with antithyroid drugs. The receptor's source is a female donor with Graves disease. V and J are TRBV20-1 and TRBJ1-5; D ambiguous. CDR3: CSAGPATGPQPQHF. The CDR3 DNA is TGCAGTGCGGGTCCCGCGACGGGTCCTCAGCCCCAGCATTTT.